Listed below are T cell receptor beta chains from one sample, sequenced in a study of T-cell reconstitution after alpha-beta-depleted transplantation in children. TCRdb called the PCR reads again in MiXCR, with one record for every CDR3 protein. The sample has around 500,000 distinct CDR3 sequences, 12% seen once; the top ten hold about 5%. The sample here was PBMCs from the stem cell graft donor, taken from the stem cell graft. Every receptor here comes from a human donor who donated a stem cell graft to a child with combined immunodeficiency. CDR3s include the opening cysteine and the closing phenylalanine or tryptophan. The order of the fields is J gene, D gene, clone size, V gene, CDR3 DNA, CDR3 protein. The D gene is left open where the match is weak. Clone size appears in some rows only: once, few, many, or a class for an expanded clone.

J gene: TRBJ2-7; D gene: .; clone size: few; V gene: TRBV5-1; CDR3 DNA: TGCGCCAGCAGGGGGCTGGAGGCGGCCTACGAGCAGTACTTC; CDR3 protein: CASRGLEAAYEQYF
J gene: TRBJ2-2; D gene: .; clone size: .; V gene: TRBV27; CDR3 DNA: TGTGCCAGCAGTCTTTATGGCCCCGGGACACAGAACACCGGGGAGCTGTTTTTT; CDR3 protein: CASSLYGPGTQNTGELFF
J gene: TRBJ1-1; D gene: .; clone size: many; V gene: TRBV12-3/TRBV12-4; CDR3 DNA: TGTGCCAGCAGTCCCCGGACCTACACTGAAGCTTTCTTT; CDR3 protein: CASSPRTYTEAFF
J gene: TRBJ1-1; D gene: .; clone size: many; V gene: TRBV29-1; CDR3 DNA: TGCAGCGTTGCCGGACAATTCATGAACACTGAAGCTTTCTTT; CDR3 protein: CSVAGQFMNTEAFF
J gene: TRBJ2-1; D gene: .; clone size: few; V gene: TRBV15; CDR3 DNA: TGTGCCACCAGCAGACACTCAGGCAGGGTGCTGGACAATGAGCAGTTCTTC; CDR3 protein: CATSRHSGRVLDNEQFF
J gene: TRBJ2-5; D gene: .; clone size: few; V gene: TRBV20-1; CDR3 DNA: TGCAGTGCTAGAGACCCCTGGGAGACCCAGTACTTC; CDR3 protein: CSARDPWETQYF
J gene: TRBJ2-1; D gene: TRBD2; clone size: many; V gene: TRBV12-3/TRBV12-4; CDR3 DNA: TGTGCCAGCAGTTTTCGGGGACTACCCAGCAATGAGCAGTTCTTC; CDR3 protein: CASSFRGLPSNEQFF
J gene: TRBJ2-1; D gene: TRBD2; clone size: few; V gene: TRBV12-3/TRBV12-4; CDR3 DNA: TGTGCCAGCAGAAGAACTCAGCGGGAGCTTAATGAGCAGTTCTTC; CDR3 protein: CASRRTQRELNEQFF
J gene: TRBJ2-7; D gene: .; clone size: .; V gene: TRBV12-3/TRBV12-4; CDR3 DNA: TGTGCCAGCAGTTCGGGCAACCCCTACGAGCAGTACTTC; CDR3 protein: CASSSGNPYEQYF
J gene: TRBJ2-5; D gene: .; clone size: many; V gene: TRBV12-3/TRBV12-4; CDR3 DNA: TGTGCCAGCAGTTTTGGGGCAGAGACCCAGTACTTC; CDR3 protein: CASSFGAETQYF
J gene: TRBJ2-3; D gene: .; clone size: many; V gene: TRBV10-3; CDR3 DNA: TGTGCCATCAGTGAGTCGTTCTCCCCGGACCGGCCAGATACGCAGTATTTT; CDR3 protein: CAISESFSPDRPDTQYF
J gene: TRBJ2-3; D gene: TRBD1; clone size: many; V gene: TRBV7-9; CDR3 DNA: TGTGCCAGCAGCTTCCCAATACAGGGGGTAACGCAGTATTTT; CDR3 protein: CASSFPIQGVTQYF
J gene: TRBJ1-1; D gene: TRBD1; clone size: few; V gene: TRBV12-3/TRBV12-4; CDR3 DNA: TGTGCCAGCAGTTTAAACAGGGGGCGGGCTTTCTTT; CDR3 protein: CASSLNRGRAFF